What follows is one T cell receptor beta chain and its context. This sequence may be a read error, since a much larger clone differs from it by one base. This sample was included in a study of CD8 T cells in Susac syndrome. Negative isolation was used for CD8+ and CD4+ T cells and FACS enrichment for TEMRA cells. The CDR3 length is 13 residues. V shed 0 bases and J shed 5 bases, with 8 bases lying between them. CDR1 is LGHNA and CDR2 is YSLEER in the germline V gene. Reverse transcription of about 0.5 to 1 ug RNA used random hexamers. Amplification of TCR beta CDR3 was carried out by immunoSEQ multiplex PCR, which covered 54 Vbeta and 13 Jbeta segments. TCRdb processed the immunoSEQ multiplex PCR reads anew with MiXCR; each CDR3 protein has one entry. The sample lists about 300,000 distinct CDR3 sequences, approximately 85% occurring once.

This TCR was sampled from a human donor with multiple sclerosis. Sequencing was carried out using CD8+ T cells from PBMCs. The chain joins TRBV4-3 to TRBJ2-7; a possible D gene is TRBD1 (5 bases). In DNA form, the CDR3 reads TGCGCCAGCAGCCAAGACCCCAGGGACGAGCAGTACTTC. Translation gives CASSQDPRDEQYF.